This T cell receptor (beta chain) was observed in a study of early T cells in non-severe SARS-CoV-2 infection. Overall study: Chains were not paired, and sequencing was done on bulk RNA from unsorted whole blood. The study, taken as a whole, reports: Matches to VDJdb favored anti-spike CD8 responses and missed private and CD4 specificities.

This clonotype was observed at least ten times. Its specificity is not known. J gave up 8 bases and V 7 bases, and 12 bases lay outside the gene matches. CDR3 length equals 15 residues. Germline lookup yields CDR1 SGHRS and CDR2 YFSETQ. Unique molecular identifiers were affixed to single, distinct cDNA molecules. TCRdb reprocessed the 5' RACE reads via MiXCR and lists one record per CDR3 protein. The table shows about 60,000 distinct CDR3 sequences, with about an eighth occurring only once. The sample taken for sequencing was whole blood. This TCR was recovered from an adult who was a healthcare worker with PCR-confirmed SARS-CoV-2 infection or an uninfected control (not recorded which). The chain combines TRBV5-1 with TRBJ1-6; TRBD1 agrees at 7 bases. CDR3 nucleotide sequence: TGCGCCAGCCAAGCATCGACAGGGTATTATTCACCCCTCCACTTT. This encodes CASQASTGYYSPLHF.